This passage covers 5 T cell receptor beta chains from one sample sequenced in a study of cytomegalovirus exposure and HLA in healthy donors. The PCR used 60 Vbeta and 13 Jbeta primers. Clones were read by immunoSEQ multiplex PCR, and TCRdb kept only the in-frame ones, dropping some. Of around 100,000 clones in the sample, roughly three fifths were seen once. Sequencing was carried out using PBMCs. The origin of the receptors is a man aged 25 to 40 in good health and CMV-seropositive.

This clone was picked up a small number of times. The gene calls are TRBV19 and TRBJ1-4; 10 nucleotides align to TRBD1. The CDR3 is made up of 18 amino acids. Looked up from germline, CDR1 is LNHDA and CDR2 is SQIVND (reference sequence). V was clipped by 6 bases and J by 4 bases; unmatched bases: 14. The CDR3 is CASRRTGTGVPSNEKLFF. In nucleotides, the CDR3 is TGTGCCAGTAGGAGAACCGGGACAGGGGTTCCAAGTAATGAAAAACTGTTTTTT.

The chain couples TRBV29-1 to TRBJ1-2; D is unclear. Germline V gene lookup returns CDR1 SQVTM and CDR2 ANQGSEA. The V and J ends lost 4 bases and 1 base respectively, with 10 bases between them. The CDR3 totals 13 residues. The CDR3 bases are TGCAGCGTTGTAGCCGGGGTTAACTATGGCTACACCTTC. Translated: CSVVAGVNYGYTF. Full variable domain (outside the CDR3, taken from reference TRBV29-1 and TRBJ1-2): SAVISQKPSRDICQRGTSLTIQCQVDSQVTMMFWYRQQPGQSLTLIATANQGSEATYESGFVIDKFPISRPNLTFSTLTVSNMSPEDSSIYLCSVVAGVNYGYTFGSGTRLTVV.

The V gene is TRBV5-1, the J gene TRBJ2-3, with TRBD2 identical over 13 bases. The CDR3 extends over 18 amino acids. Germline CDR1 and CDR2: SGHRS and YFSETQ. V gave up 7 bases and J gave up 2 bases; unmatched junction bases: 13. CDR3 in amino acids: CASCPTTTSGGATDTQYF. The CDR3 nucleotides are TGCGCCAGCTGTCCTACGACAACTAGCGGGGGGGCCACAGATACGCAGTATTTT.

This clone was recorded a few times. The V gene is TRBV27, the J gene TRBJ1-2; 11 bases are shared with TRBD1. Losses at the gene ends were 5 bases for V and 8 bases for J; bases not matched to a gene: 10. Germline-derived CDR1 and CDR2 are MNHEY and SMNVEV (reference sequence). CDR3 length equals 15 residues. The CDR3 DNA is TGTGCCAGCAGTCTGGGACAGGGGGATTTGAGAGGCTACACCTTC. It specifies CASSLGQGDLRGYTF.

The V gene is TRBV29-1, the J gene TRBJ2-2; D not certain. The V and J ends lost 8 bases and 6 bases respectively, with 16 bases between them. Germline loops: CDR1 SQVTM, CDR2 ANQGSEA. The CDR3 extends over 13 amino acids. The CDR3 spells CSTGSYSPGELFF. The CDR3 coding sequence is TGCAGCACCGGGTCCTATTCCCCCGGGGAGCTGTTTTTT.